Below, 24 T cell receptor beta chains from the same sample are listed, as sequenced in a study of radiotherapy plus CTLA-4 blockade in lung cancer. Produced via immunoSEQ multiplex PCR; TCRdb's table is partial and in-frame only. In the table there are some 100,000 clones, over 75% of which are singletons. Sequencing was performed on peripheral blood, taken from a patient treated with radiotherapy plus ipilimumab. The receptors were gathered from a human donor with non-small cell lung cancer that progressed on radiotherapy plus ipilimumab.

The genes are TRBV30 and TRBJ1-2; weak D call: TRBD1 (6 bases). The V gene's germline CDR1 is GTSNPN and CDR2 SVGIG (reference sequence). This CDR3 is 13 amino acids long. Trimming pared 5 bases from V and 3 bases from J, leaving 13 bases between. The CDR3 spells CAWEGGKDYGYTF. For the CDR3, the DNA is TGTGCCTGGGAGGGGGGGAAGGACTATGGCTACACCTTC.

The rearrangement links TRBV11-2 to TRBJ1-6; D might be TRBD1 (6 bases). Trimming took 0 bases from V and 7 from J, leaving 10 bases between them. The length of the CDR3 is 15 residues. Germline V CDR1 and CDR2: SGHAT, FQNNGV. This CDR3 is CASSLEGGGNSPLHF. CDR3 nucleotides: TGTGCCAGCAGCTTAGAGGGGGGGGGCAATTCACCCCTCCACTTT.

The chain carries TRBV7-2 and TRBJ2-1; D might be TRBD1 (5 bases). Germline CDR1 is SGHTA and CDR2 is FQGNSA. Trimming removed 2 bases at V and 9 bases at J, with 11 bases between. The CDR3 sequence is 13 residues long. DNA for the CDR3: TGTGCCAGCAGCTTATCGAACACAGGTGAGCAGTTCTTC. It specifies CASSLSNTGEQFF.

This clone was picked up a small number of times. The V call is TRBV19, the J call TRBJ2-3, with D maybe TRBD1 (7 bases). The germline gives CDR1 LNHDA, CDR2 SQIVND (reference sequence). This CDR3 contains 12 residues. V was cut by 10 bases and J by 11 bases, with 19 bases left in between. The DNA for the CDR3 is TGTGCCACCGCAGGGGGGCAAAGAGGGCAGTATTTT. This gives the protein CATAGGQRGQYF.

The CDR3 nucleotides read TGTGCCAGCAGTGGAGTAGGGACACGCAATGAAAAACTGTTTTTT. Its protein is CASSGVGTRNEKLFF. V usage is TRBV6-1 and J usage is TRBJ1-4, with D possibly matching TRBD1 (6 bases). Looked up from germline, CDR1 is MNHNS and CDR2 is SASEGT. CDR3 size: 15 residues. V gave up 4 bases and J gave up 5 bases, with 14 bases separating them.

This chain links TRBV4-1 with TRBJ2-5; weak D call: TRBD2 (5 bases). V lost 1 base and J 0 bases, leaving 6 bases between the germline ends. CDR3 size: 14 residues. The germline gives CDR1 MGHRA, CDR2 YSYEKL. CDR3 in amino acids: CASSQAGNQETQYF. For the CDR3, the DNA is TGCGCCAGCAGCCAAGCCGGGAACCAAGAGACCCAGTACTTC.

This rearrangement joins TRBV7-6 to TRBJ2-1, with 12 bases that match TRBD2. With 5 bases clipped from V and 4 bases from J, the junction kept 9 bases outside the gene matches. Germline CDR1 and CDR2: SGHVS and FNYEAQ. This CDR3 region has 17 residues. The DNA of the CDR3 is TGTGCCAGCAGCAATAGAAGGGGGACTAGCGGGTACAATGAGCAGTTCTTC. This codes for CASSNRRGTSGYNEQFF.

The V call is TRBV2, the J call TRBJ2-2; D is tentatively TRBD1 or TRBD2 (5 bases each). The CDR3 contains 18 residues. Trimming stripped 3 bases from V and 1 base from J, with 18 bases between. Per the germline V gene, CDR1 is SNHLY and CDR2 is FYNNEI. The CDR3 coding sequence is TGTGCCAGCAGTGACTGGGGGAGCGTTGTGGAGAACACCGGGGAGCTGTTTTTT. Amino acid sequence: CASSDWGSVVENTGELFF. Combining the CDR3 with reference TRBV2 and TRBJ2-2 gives the whole variable domain EPEVTQTPSHQVTQMGQEVILRCVPISNHLYFYWYRQILGQKVEFLVSFYNNEISEKSEIFDDQFSVERPDGSNFTLKIRSTKLEDSAMYFCASSDWGSVVENTGELFFGEGSRLTVL.

The V gene is TRBV5-1, the J gene TRBJ1-3; D remains ambiguous. This CDR3 is 16 amino acids long. Germline V CDR1 and CDR2: SGHRS, YFSETQ. Trimming removed 4 bases from V and 1 base from J, with 15 bases in between. The CDR3 here is CASSLAGPASGNTIYF. The DNA of the CDR3 is TGCGCCAGCAGCCTAGCGGGCCCGGCTTCTGGAAACACCATATATTTT. Variable domain in full (rest from reference TRBV5-1 and TRBJ1-3): KAGVTQTPRYLIKTRGQQVTLSCSPISGHRSVSWYQQTPGQGLQFLFEYFSETQRNKGNFPGRFSGRQFSNSRSEMNVSTLELGDSALYLCASSLAGPASGNTIYFGEGSWLTVV.

V is TRBV7-8 and J is TRBJ2-1; 7 nucleotides match TRBD1. The CDR3 runs 12 residues. CDR1 is SGHVS, CDR2 FQNEAQ, per germline. CDR3 residues: CAGRGNRNEQFF. Here the CDR3 DNA reads TGTGCGGGCAGGGGGAATCGAAATGAGCAGTTCTTC.

The chain carries TRBV19 and TRBJ2-1, with D uncertain. This CDR3 has 11 amino acids. Germline V CDR1 and CDR2: LNHDA, SQIVND (reference sequence). V lost 6 bases and J 8 bases, leaving 8 bases between the germline ends. The CDR3 DNA is TGTGCCAGTAGGACGCGTTATGAGCAGTTCTTC. Protein: CASRTRYEQFF.

This clone turned up a few times. The CDR3 region is CASSLMAGGYSPLHF. The DNA for the CDR3 is TGCGCCAGCAGCTTAATGGCAGGCGGCTATTCACCCCTCCACTTT. This chain uses TRBV5-1 with TRBJ1-6; D gene uncertain. From germline, CDR1 is SGHRS and CDR2 YFSETQ. V dropped 2 bases and J dropped 8 bases, with 14 bases sitting between them. The CDR3 sequence is 15 residues long. Full variable domain (missing parts from reference TRBV5-1 and TRBJ1-6): KAGVTQTPRYLIKTRGQQVTLSCSPISGHRSVSWYQQTPGQGLQFLFEYFSETQRNKGNFPGRFSGRQFSNSRSEMNVSTLELGDSALYLCASSLMAGGYSPLHFGNGTRLTVT.

This chain connects TRBV28 to TRBJ2-7, with 9 positions matching TRBD1. V trimming: 7 bases; J trimming: 2 bases; junction bases outside the gene matches: 3. This CDR3 has 13 residues. Per the germline V gene, CDR1 is MDHEN and CDR2 is SYDVKM. CDR3 bases: TGTGCCAGCACCCGGACAGGGGCCTACGAGCAGTACTTC. It is translated as CASTRTGAYEQYF.

This sequence joins TRBV27 and TRBJ2-3; 7 bases match TRBD1. Germline CDR1 reads MNHEY; CDR2 reads SMNVEV (reference sequence). The CDR3 totals 16 residues. The ends lost 8 bases at V and 2 bases at J; junction bases unmatched: 13. The CDR3 loop is CASQPRTGAPTDTQYF. For the CDR3, the DNA is TGTGCCAGCCAACCTCGAACAGGGGCTCCCACAGATACGCAGTATTTT.

The gene calls are TRBV4-1 and TRBJ1-4; 10 nucleotides line up with TRBD1. V shed 0 bases, J shed 8 bases, and the junction held 6 bases outside the gene matches. The CDR3 contains 16 residues. CDR1 is MGHRA, CDR2 YSYEKL, per germline. In nucleotides, the CDR3 is TGCGCCAGCAGCCAAGATGGGACAGGGGTCCGGGAAAAACTGTTTTTT. Protein product: CASSQDGTGVREKLFF.

V gene TRBV18 combines with J gene TRBJ1-1; the match to TRBD1 covers 8 bases. The CDR3 loop spans 14 amino acids. V gave up 6 bases and J gave up 5 bases; unmatched junction bases: 8. Per the germline V gene, CDR1 is KGHSH and CDR2 is LQKENI. Here the CDR3 DNA reads TGTGCCAGCTCCCCCAGGGGGCTTGGGACTGAAGCTTTCTTT. Residues: CASSPRGLGTEAFF.

The V gene is TRBV11-2, the J gene TRBJ2-3, with D possibly matching TRBD1 (5 bases). The CDR3 spans 14 residues. Germline V gene data show CDR1 as SGHAT and CDR2 as FQNNGV. V was trimmed by 0 bases and J by 6 bases, leaving 10 bases between them. The CDR3 is CASSLDQGLDTQYF. The DNA for the CDR3 is TGTGCCAGCAGCTTAGATCAGGGCCTCGATACGCAGTATTTT.

This clone turned up a few times. The chain uses TRBV10-3 and TRBJ2-5; D not certain. The V end was cut by 2 bases, the J end by 2 bases, with 3 bases between. Germline V lookup: CDR1 ENHRY, CDR2 SYGVKD. The CDR3 has 12 residues. The chain's CDR3 is CAISEGQETQYF. The DNA of the CDR3 is TGTGCCATCAGTGAGGGACAAGAGACCCAGTACTTC.

This chain joins TRBV7-9 and TRBJ1-4; D is ambiguous. V lost 5 bases and J lost 7, with 14 bases in between. Germline loops: CDR1 SEHNR, CDR2 FQNEAQ (reference sequence). The CDR3 loop spans 14 amino acids. The CDR3, as DNA: TGTGCCAGCAGCCTCACCCTACGAGGTGAAAAACTGTTTTTT. This translates into CASSLTLRGEKLFF.

The chain combines TRBV28 with TRBJ2-7; 8 bases line up with TRBD2. The V segment lost 6 bases and the J segment 4 bases; nucleotides outside the gene matches: 2. The CDR3 spans 12 residues. CDR1 is MDHEN, CDR2 SYDVKM, per germline. In nucleotides, the CDR3 is TGTGCCAGCAGGATAGCGGGGTACGAGCAGTACTTC. Translating gives CASRIAGYEQYF.

V and J are TRBV19 and TRBJ1-3, with a possible D match to TRBD1 (5 bases). This CDR3 has 15 residues. The V gene's germline CDR1 is LNHDA and CDR2 SQIVND (reference sequence). Trimming left V 4 bases short and J 7 bases short, with 17 bases between. The CDR3 bases are TGTGCCAGTAGTACGGGACTTTACGGAGGGAACACCATATATTTT. This encodes CASSTGLYGGNTIYF.

V gene TRBV30 combines with J gene TRBJ2-3; the D is unclear. V dropped 2 bases and J dropped 0 bases, with 9 bases sitting between them. CDR1 is GTSNPN and CDR2 is SVGIG in the germline V gene (reference sequence). This CDR3 is built from 14 residues. This chain's CDR3 is CAWSYYTSTDTQYF. The CDR3 coding sequence is TGTGCCTGGAGTTATTACACAAGCACAGATACGCAGTATTTT.

This chain uses TRBV6-5 with TRBJ1-1; tentatively, D is TRBD1 (5 bases). This CDR3 comprises 13 residues. Trimming took 0 bases from V and 6 from J, leaving 8 bases between them. Germline V gives CDR1 MNHEY, CDR2 SVGAGI. As DNA, the CDR3 is TGTGCCAGCAGTTACTCCGAAGGGGCTGAAGCTTTCTTT. Protein product: CASSYSEGAEAFF.

In its sample, this clone was seen once. The V gene is TRBV7-2, the J gene TRBJ2-7; tentative D call: TRBD2 (5 bases). The CDR3 has 14 residues. CDR1 is SGHTA, CDR2 FQGNSA, per germline. The V gene lost 4 bases and the J gene lost 7 bases, with 17 bases spanning the gap. The CDR3 coding sequence is TGTGCCAGCAGCTCTAGTCCGGGAATGGAAGAGCAGTACTTC. Encoded protein: CASSSSPGMEEQYF.